A selection of T cell receptor beta chains follows, all from one sample in a study of blood T cell repertoires in COVID-19. Profiling relied on immunoSEQ multiplex PCR, and the TCRdb table lists in-frame clones only, not all of them. The profile shows hundreds of thousands of clones, over 75% of them singletons. The sample comprised PBMCs or T cells enriched from blood (not recorded which). The receptors originated from a woman aged 40 to 50 with acute COVID-19. CDR3s include the opening cysteine and the closing phenylalanine or tryptophan. Fields, in order: J gene, CDR3 length, V gene, clone size, D gene, CDR3 protein, CDR3 DNA. The D gene is left open where the match is weak. Where a row states a size, it is once, few, many or the class of an expanded clone; other rows omit it.

TRBJ1-2 19 TRBV27 NA NA CASTRVGLPGAGEHFGYTF TGTGCCAGCACTAGAGTAGGACTCCCAGGGGCAGGGGAGCATTTTGGCTACACCTTC
TRBJ1-2 15 TRBV7-8 NA NA CASSLGRPAHYGYTF TGTGCCAGCAGCTTGGGCCGGCCGGCTCACTATGGCTACACCTTC
TRBJ2-7 11 TRBV5-6 NA NA CASSLYEEQYF TGTGCCAGCAGCTTATACGAGGAGCAGTACTTC
TRBJ2-7 17 TRBV5-4 NA TRBD2 CASSLAVFGLAEYEQYF TGTGCCAGCAGCTTGGCCGTGTTTGGACTAGCAGAATACGAGCAGTACTTC
TRBJ1-3 16 TRBV15 once NA CATSLGEVNSGNTIYF TGTGCCACCTCCCTCGGGGAGGTCAACTCTGGAAACACCATATATTTT
TRBJ2-2 14 TRBV3-1/TRBV3-2 NA NA CASSQQGNTGELFF TGTGCCAGCAGCCAACAGGGAAACACCGGGGAGCTGTTTTTT
TRBJ1-2 18 TRBV10-3 once TRBD1 CAISELPGQGGRGYGYTF TGTGCCATCAGTGAGTTACCGGGACAGGGGGGCCGTGGCTATGGCTACACCTTC
TRBJ2-2 16 TRBV24-1 NA TRBD1 CATTPSGTANTGELFF TGTGCCACCACCCCCTCCGGGACAGCTAACACCGGGGAGCTGTTTTTT
TRBJ1-1 13 TRBV29-1 NA NA CSAESTANTEAFF TGCAGCGCAGAATCGACAGCGAACACTGAAGCTTTCTTT
TRBJ1-4 15 TRBV15 NA NA CATSLSGGNYEKLFF TGTGCCACCAGCCTCTCTGGGGGGAACTATGAAAAACTGTTTTTT
TRBJ1-2 13 TRBV5-5 NA TRBD1 CASSNRGNYGYTF TGTGCCAGCAGCAACAGGGGGAACTATGGCTACACCTTC
TRBJ1-1 15 TRBV27 NA TRBD1 CASSFPGQGYTEAFF TGTGCCAGCAGTTTTCCGGGACAGGGGTACACTGAAGCTTTCTTT
TRBJ2-7 15 TRBV11-2 NA TRBD1 CASSFRRQGSYEQYF TGTGCCAGCAGCTTCCGGAGACAGGGGTCTTACGAGCAGTACTTC
TRBJ1-4 15 TRBV19 few NA CASSISRGTNEKLFF TGTGCCAGTAGTATTTCTCGGGGGACGAATGAAAAACTGTTTTTT
TRBJ1-6 15 TRBV3-1/TRBV3-2 NA NA CASSQGKSGYSPLHF TGTGCCAGCAGCCAAGGGAAATCAGGATACTCACCCCTCCACTTT
TRBJ2-5 13 TRBV19 NA NA CASSSTSQETQYF TGTGCCAGTAGTTCGACTAGCCAAGAGACCCAGTACTTC
TRBJ1-2 13 TRBV2 NA TRBD1 CASNSDRVDGYTF TGTGCCAGCAACTCGGACAGGGTGGACGGCTACACCTTC
TRBJ2-7 14 TRBV9 NA TRBD1 CASSTGTGAYEQYF TGTGCCAGCAGCACCGGGACAGGGGCCTACGAGCAGTACTTC
TRBJ2-1 15 TRBV2 NA NA CASRWTLFSYNEQFF TGTGCCAGCAGGTGGACACTATTTTCCTACAATGAGCAGTTCTTC
TRBJ2-1 13 TRBV5-8 NA NA CASSLLGDNEQFF TGTGCCAGCAGCTTGTTAGGAGACAATGAGCAGTTCTTC
TRBJ1-1 15 TRBV7-6 NA NA CASSLGAGGGTEAFF TGTGCCAGCAGCTTAGGTGCTGGGGGCGGCACTGAAGCTTTCTTT
TRBJ1-1 14 TRBV5-1 once TRBD1 CASSPSGTGIEAFF TGCGCCAGCAGCCCATCCGGGACAGGCATTGAAGCTTTCTTT
TRBJ1-3 17 TRBV9 NA NA CASSVEVSAGNGNTIYF TGTGCCAGCAGCGTAGAGGTGTCAGCAGGAAATGGAAACACCATATATTTT
TRBJ2-1 15 TRBV3-1/TRBV3-2 NA TRBD2 CASSPWVAGGGEQFF TGTGCCAGCAGCCCGTGGGTAGCGGGGGGGGGTGAGCAGTTCTTC
TRBJ1-2 15 TRBV2 NA TRBD1 CASSGPGQGIDGYTF TGTGCCAGCAGTGGCCCGGGACAGGGAATAGATGGCTACACCTTC
TRBJ2-1 16 TRBV27 NA NA CASSLLSGKPYNEQFF TGTGCCAGCAGTTTACTATCAGGGAAACCCTACAATGAGCAGTTCTTC
TRBJ1-3 22 TRBV3-1/TRBV3-2 NA NA CASSTPAGETLLDYYSGNTIYF TGTGCCAGCAGCACCCCCGCCGGGGAAACACTACTCGACTACTACTCTGGAAACACCATATATTTT
TRBJ1-5 13 TRBV24-1 NA NA CATSACSNQPQHF TGTGCCACCAGTGCGTGTAGCAATCAGCCCCAGCATTTT
TRBJ2-7 16 TRBV5-4 NA TRBD1 CASSFSVTGFYYEQYF TGTGCCAGCAGCTTTTCGGTGACAGGGTTTTACTACGAGCAGTACTTC
TRBJ2-3 16 TRBV9 NA NA CASSVGPGFSTDTQYF TGTGCCAGCAGCGTAGGTCCCGGGTTTAGCACAGATACGCAGTATTTT
TRBJ1-2 13 TRBV30 NA TRBD1 CAWRTGLSYGYTF TGTGCCTGGAGGACAGGGCTAAGCTATGGCTACACCTTC
TRBJ1-5 14 TRBV4-1 NA TRBD1 CASSRGQANQPQHF TGCGCCAGCAGCCGCGGACAGGCGAATCAGCCCCAGCATTTT
TRBJ2-4 14 TRBV4-1 NA NA CASSQDREENIQYF TGCGCCAGCAGCCAAGATAGGGAGGAAAACATTCAGTACTTC
TRBJ2-3 16 TRBV5-4 once TRBD2 CASSRGGPKSTDTQYF TGTGCCAGCAGTCGCGGGGGGCCAAAGAGCACAGATACGCAGTATTTT
TRBJ2-1 14 TRBV7-9 NA NA CASSFWTDFDEQFF TGTGCCAGCAGCTTTTGGACAGACTTCGATGAGCAGTTCTTC
TRBJ1-5 12 TRBV29-1 NA TRBD1 CSVWTGGQPQHF TGCAGCGTGTGGACAGGGGGACAGCCCCAGCATTTT
TRBJ2-1 15 TRBV29-1 NA TRBD1 CSVERQGGSYNEQFF TGCAGCGTTGAGAGACAGGGGGGATCCTACAATGAGCAGTTCTTC
TRBJ2-2 17 TRBV7-9 NA NA CASSLRETPTNTGELFF TGTGCCAGCAGCTTAAGGGAGACACCTACCAACACCGGGGAGCTGTTTTTT
TRBJ2-7 15 TRBV14 NA TRBD2 CASSQVSSGGYEQYF TGTGCCAGCAGCCAAGTGTCTAGCGGGGGCTACGAGCAGTACTTC
TRBJ2-5 14 TRBV29-1 NA TRBD1 CSVEPRTGRETQYF TGCAGCGTTGAACCCCGGACAGGGAGGGAGACCCAGTACTTC
TRBJ1-5 13 TRBV6-5 NA NA CASRQGAYQPQHF TGTGCCAGCAGACAAGGGGCCTACCAGCCCCAGCATTTT
TRBJ2-7 16 TRBV9 NA NA CASSPSGAGAPYEQYF TGTGCCAGCAGCCCGAGCGGGGCGGGGGCGCCCTACGAGCAGTACTTC
TRBJ1-4 15 TRBV15 NA NA CATSIATATNEKLFF TGTGCCACCAGCATCGCGACAGCAACTAATGAAAAACTGTTTTTT
TRBJ2-7 13 TRBV24-1 NA TRBD1 CATSDTGGDEQYF TGTGCCACCAGTGACACAGGGGGCGACGAGCAGTACTTC
TRBJ1-1 14 TRBV5-1 NA NA CASSLQGGETEAFF TGCGCCAGCAGCTTGCAGGGTGGGGAAACTGAAGCTTTCTTT
TRBJ2-1 15 TRBV25-1 NA TRBD2 CASSVAGGAYNEQFF TGTGCCAGCAGCGTAGCGGGGGGGGCCTACAATGAGCAGTTCTTC
TRBJ2-2 13 TRBV6-5 NA NA CASSLERTGELFF TGTGCCAGCAGCCTAGAGCGGACCGGGGAGCTGTTTTTT
TRBJ1-6 14 TRBV18 NA NA CASSPGQFNSPLHF TGTGCCAGCTCACCGGGGCAGTTTAATTCACCCCTCCACTTT
TRBJ2-1 15 TRBV10-3 NA TRBD2 CAISVGSGGAEEQFF TGTGCCATCAGTGTGGGTAGCGGGGGGGCCGAGGAGCAGTTCTTC
TRBJ2-7 15 TRBV7-2 NA TRBD2 CASSLPGGALVEQYF TGTGCCAGCAGCTTACCCGGGGGGGCCCTGGTCGAGCAGTACTTC
TRBJ2-5 15 TRBV15 NA TRBD1 CATSRGQGAFETQYF TGTGCCACCAGCAGAGGACAGGGGGCGTTTGAGACCCAGTACTTC
TRBJ1-2 14 TRBV19 NA NA CASRPPGKEGGYTF TGTGCCAGTAGGCCTCCGGGAAAAGAGGGTGGCTACACCTTC
TRBJ2-3 15 TRBV2 NA TRBD1 CASSPDRGPGDTQYF TGTGCCAGCAGTCCGGACAGGGGACCGGGAGATACGCAGTATTTT
TRBJ1-4 16 TRBV6-1 few NA CASSVSRAGSNEKLFF TGTGCCAGCAGTGTTAGTAGGGCCGGGAGCAATGAAAAACTGTTTTTT